This paragraph covers one TCR beta chain sequence. The antigen is not known. PCR employed 60 Vbeta and 13 Jbeta primers. Assay used: immunoSEQ multiplex PCR; TCRdb lists only in-frame clones, some missing. The repertoire consists of about 67,000 clones, with 68% occurring once and the leading ten covering around 2%. The CDR3 is 14 residues long. The germline gives CDR1 MDHEN, CDR2 SYDVKM. The V end was cut by 4 bases, the J end by 4 bases, with 11 bases between. This specimen comes from a study of cytomegalovirus exposure and HLA in healthy donors. Whole-study results and caveats: Later analysis indicated greater clonal expansion among HLA-associated TCR beta chains than among equally common other chains. It was reportedly the case that the classifier diagnosed cytomegalovirus status with high specificity and sensitivity. A prior analysis recorded that most TCR beta V segments were productive about 90% or about 30% of the time.

Sequencing was carried out using PBMCs. V usage is TRBV28 and J usage is TRBJ1-5, with a weak D call TRBD1 (5 bases). The TCR comes from a woman in her 30s in good health and CMV-seronegative. CDR3 in DNA: TGTGCCAGCAGTTCGAGACAGAGAAATCAGCCCCAGCATTTT. It is translated as CASSSRQRNQPQHF.